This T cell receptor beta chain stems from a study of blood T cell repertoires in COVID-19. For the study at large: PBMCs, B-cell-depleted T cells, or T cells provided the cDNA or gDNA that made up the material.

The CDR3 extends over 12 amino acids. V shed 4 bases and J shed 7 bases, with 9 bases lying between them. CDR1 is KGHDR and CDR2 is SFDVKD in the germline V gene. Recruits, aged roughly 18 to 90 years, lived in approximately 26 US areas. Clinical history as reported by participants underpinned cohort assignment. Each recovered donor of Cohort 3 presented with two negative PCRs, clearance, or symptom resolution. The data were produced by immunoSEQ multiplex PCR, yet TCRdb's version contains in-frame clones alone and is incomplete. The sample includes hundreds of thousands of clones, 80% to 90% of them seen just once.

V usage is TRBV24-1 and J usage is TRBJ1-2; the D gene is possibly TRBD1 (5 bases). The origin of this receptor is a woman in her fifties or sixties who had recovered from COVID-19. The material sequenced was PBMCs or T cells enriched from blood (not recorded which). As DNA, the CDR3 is TGTGCCACCAGTGACCCAGGGATTGGCTACACCTTC. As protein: CATSDPGIGYTF.